This TCR beta chain derives from a study of cytomegalovirus exposure and HLA in healthy donors. Study results and limitations: Per published reports, the classifier diagnosed cytomegalovirus status with high specificity and sensitivity. A later analysis found first-cohort TCR clusters tended to co-occur in the 90 to 150 validation repertoires. A few CMV-associated chains proved CMV antigen-specific in vitro. Listed as cytomegalovirus-associated were 150 or so TCR beta chains.

The CDR3 spans 15 residues. The germline V and J ends were trimmed by 0 bases and 4 bases, with 13 bases remaining between them. Germline assignment: CDR1 SGHNT and CDR2 YYREEE (reference sequence). With respect to this clone: Its antigen is unidentified.

Using immunoSEQ multiplex PCR, the repertoire was profiled, and TCRdb retains in-frame clones only, with some absent. The table records 250,000 or so clones, roughly 87% of them present only once. The sequence was obtained from a man between 18 and 35 years old in good health and CMV-seropositive. The rearrangement uses TRBV5-4 and TRBJ1-1; D unresolved. The sample was PBMCs. Written as DNA, the CDR3 is TGTGCCAGCAGCTTGGGACTCATGGGAGGCACTGAAGCTTTCTTT. It encodes CASSLGLMGGTEAFF.